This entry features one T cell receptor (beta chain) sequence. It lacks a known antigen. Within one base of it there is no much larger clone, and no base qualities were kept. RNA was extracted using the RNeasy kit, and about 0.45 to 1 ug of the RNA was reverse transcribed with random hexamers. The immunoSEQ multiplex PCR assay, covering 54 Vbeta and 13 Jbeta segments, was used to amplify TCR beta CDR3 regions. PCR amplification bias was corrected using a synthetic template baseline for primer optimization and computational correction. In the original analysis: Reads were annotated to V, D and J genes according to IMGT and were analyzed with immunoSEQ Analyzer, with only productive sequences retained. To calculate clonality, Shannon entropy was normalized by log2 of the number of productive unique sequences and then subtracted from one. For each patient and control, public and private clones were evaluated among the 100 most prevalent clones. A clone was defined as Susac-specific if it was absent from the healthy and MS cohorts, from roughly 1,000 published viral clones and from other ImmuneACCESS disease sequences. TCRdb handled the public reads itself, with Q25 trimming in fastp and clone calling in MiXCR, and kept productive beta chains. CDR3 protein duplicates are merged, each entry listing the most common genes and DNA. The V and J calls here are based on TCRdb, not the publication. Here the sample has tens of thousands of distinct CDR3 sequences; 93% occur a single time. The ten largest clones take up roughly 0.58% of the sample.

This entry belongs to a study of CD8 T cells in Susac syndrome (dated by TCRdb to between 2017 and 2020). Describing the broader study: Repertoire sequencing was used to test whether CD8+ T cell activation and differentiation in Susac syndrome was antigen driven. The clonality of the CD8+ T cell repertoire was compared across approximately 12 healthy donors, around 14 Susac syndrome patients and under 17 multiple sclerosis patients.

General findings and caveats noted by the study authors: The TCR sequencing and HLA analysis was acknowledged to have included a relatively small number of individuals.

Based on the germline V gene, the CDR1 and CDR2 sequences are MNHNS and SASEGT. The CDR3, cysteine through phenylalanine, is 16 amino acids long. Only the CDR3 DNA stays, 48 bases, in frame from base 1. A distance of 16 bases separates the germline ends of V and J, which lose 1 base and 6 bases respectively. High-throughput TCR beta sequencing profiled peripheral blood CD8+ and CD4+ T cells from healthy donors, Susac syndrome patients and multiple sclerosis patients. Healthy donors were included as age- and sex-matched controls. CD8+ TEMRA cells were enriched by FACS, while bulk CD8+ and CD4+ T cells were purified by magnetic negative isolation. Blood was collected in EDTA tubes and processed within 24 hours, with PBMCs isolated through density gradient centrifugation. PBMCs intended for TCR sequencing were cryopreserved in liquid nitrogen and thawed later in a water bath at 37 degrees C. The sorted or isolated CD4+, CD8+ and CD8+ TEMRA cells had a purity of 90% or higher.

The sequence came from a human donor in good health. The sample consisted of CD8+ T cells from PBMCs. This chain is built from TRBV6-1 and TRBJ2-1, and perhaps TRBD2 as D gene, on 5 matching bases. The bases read TGTGCCAGCAGTGAAGGGAGGCTAGCCAAGCCCAATGAGCAGTTCTTC. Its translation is CASSEGRLAKPNEQFF.